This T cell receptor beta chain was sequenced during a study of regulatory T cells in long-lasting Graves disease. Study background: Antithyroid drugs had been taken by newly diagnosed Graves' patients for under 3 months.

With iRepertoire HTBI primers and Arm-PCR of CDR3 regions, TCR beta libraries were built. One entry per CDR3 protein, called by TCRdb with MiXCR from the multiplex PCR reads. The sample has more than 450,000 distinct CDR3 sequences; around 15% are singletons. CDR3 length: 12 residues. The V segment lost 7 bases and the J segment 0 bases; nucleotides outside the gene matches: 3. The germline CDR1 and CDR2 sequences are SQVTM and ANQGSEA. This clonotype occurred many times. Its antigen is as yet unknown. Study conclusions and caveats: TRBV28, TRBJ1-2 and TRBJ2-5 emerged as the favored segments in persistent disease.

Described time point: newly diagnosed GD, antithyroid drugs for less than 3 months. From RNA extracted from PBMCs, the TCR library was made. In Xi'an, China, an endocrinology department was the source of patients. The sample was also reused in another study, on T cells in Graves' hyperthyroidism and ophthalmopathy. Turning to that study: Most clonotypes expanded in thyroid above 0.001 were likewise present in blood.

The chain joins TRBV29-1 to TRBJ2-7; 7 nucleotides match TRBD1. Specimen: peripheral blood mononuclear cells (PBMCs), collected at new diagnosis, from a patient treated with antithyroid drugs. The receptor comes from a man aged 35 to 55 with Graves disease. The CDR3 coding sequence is TGCAGCGCGGGACAGAGCTCCTACGAGCAGTACTTC. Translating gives CSAGQSSYEQYF.